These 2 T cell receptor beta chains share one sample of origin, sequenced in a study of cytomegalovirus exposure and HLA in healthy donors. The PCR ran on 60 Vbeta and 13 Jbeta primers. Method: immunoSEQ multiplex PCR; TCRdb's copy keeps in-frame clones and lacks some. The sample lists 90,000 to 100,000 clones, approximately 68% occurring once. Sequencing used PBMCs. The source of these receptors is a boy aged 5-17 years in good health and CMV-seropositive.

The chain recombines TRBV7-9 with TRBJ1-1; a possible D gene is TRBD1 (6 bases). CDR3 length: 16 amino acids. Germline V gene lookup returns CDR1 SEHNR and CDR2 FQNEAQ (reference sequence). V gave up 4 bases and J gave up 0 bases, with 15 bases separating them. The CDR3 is CASSSIQGPVNTEAFF. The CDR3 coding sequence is TGTGCCAGCAGCTCCATACAGGGCCCCGTGAACACTGAAGCTTTCTTT.

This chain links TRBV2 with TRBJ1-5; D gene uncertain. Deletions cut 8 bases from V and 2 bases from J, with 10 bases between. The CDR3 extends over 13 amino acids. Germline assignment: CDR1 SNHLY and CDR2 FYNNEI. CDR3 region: CASGLGGNQPQHF. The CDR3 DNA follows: TGTGCCAGCGGGCTCGGGGGCAATCAGCCCCAGCATTTT. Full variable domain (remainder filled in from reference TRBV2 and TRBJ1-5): EPEVTQTPSHQVTQMGQEVILRCVPISNHLYFYWYRQILGQKVEFLVSFYNNEISEKSEIFDDQFSVERPDGSNFTLKIRSTKLEDSAMYFCASGLGGNQPQHFGDGTRLSIL.